These 20 T cell receptor beta chains were all obtained from the same sample, sequenced in a study of shared clonotypes between healthy human individuals. Clones were read by immunoSEQ multiplex PCR, and TCRdb kept only the in-frame ones, dropping some. The data show over 850,000 clones, around 78% seen once. Specimen: memory CD4+ T cells from PBMCs. Subset here: CD45RA-negative fraction. Every receptor here comes from a man aged 18 to 30 in good health. Some clones in this sample may be carry-over from other donors' samples.

V is TRBV5-1 and J is TRBJ2-1, with D tentatively TRBD1 (7 bases). CDR3 length equals 16 residues. The germline V and J ends were trimmed by 4 bases and 4 bases, with 18 bases remaining between them. Germline V lookup: CDR1 SGHRS, CDR2 YFSETQ. DNA for the CDR3: TGCGCCAGCAGCCCGACAGGGACGGGAGCTTACAATGAGCAGTTCTTC. Its translation is CASSPTGTGAYNEQFF. The full variable domain, completed using reference TRBV5-1 and TRBJ2-1, is KAGVTQTPRYLIKTRGQQVTLSCSPISGHRSVSWYQQTPGQGLQFLFEYFSETQRNKGNFPGRFSGRQFSNSRSEMNVSTLELGDSALYLCASSPTGTGAYNEQFFGPGTRLTVL.

Of note for this clone: With a much larger clone just one base away, this may be a read error. The V call is TRBV2, the J call TRBJ1-1; D might be TRBD1 (6 bases). The V gene lost 5 bases and the J gene lost 2 bases, with 9 bases spanning the gap. The CDR3 spans 13 residues. Germline values: CDR1 SNHLY, CDR2 FYNNEI. This CDR3 reads CASSTDRNTEAFF. CDR3 in DNA: TGTGCCAGCAGTACGGACAGAAACACTGAAGCTTTCTTT.

The chain combines TRBV5-1 with TRBJ1-2; D perhaps matches TRBD1 (6 bases). CDR3 length equals 14 residues. V gave up 5 bases and J gave up 7 bases, with 18 bases separating them. The germline V gene encodes CDR1 SGHRS and CDR2 YFSETQ. The CDR3, as DNA: TGCGCCAGCAGTTCGGACACAGGGACGGCTGGCTACACCTTC. This sequence encodes CASSSDTGTAGYTF.

This clone showed up just once. The chain uses TRBV11-2 and TRBJ2-1, with TRBD2 matching over 7 bases. CDR1 SGHAT and CDR2 FQNNGV come from the germline V gene. The V segment lost 2 bases and the J segment 0 bases; nucleotides outside the gene matches: 4. The CDR3 extends over 16 amino acids. CDR3 nucleotide sequence: TGTGCCAGCAGCTTAAGGCGGGGGAGCTCCTACAATGAGCAGTTCTTC. It encodes CASSLRRGSSYNEQFF.

This clone was seen just once. The chain recombines TRBV16 with TRBJ2-7, with unresolved D. V dropped 4 bases and J dropped 4 bases, with 17 bases sitting between them. Per germline, CDR1 KGHSY and CDR2 FQNENV. The CDR3 consists of 15 residues. The CDR3 sequence is CASSPSRIGKYEQYF. DNA of the CDR3: TGTGCCAGCAGCCCTTCGAGGATAGGAAAATACGAGCAGTACTTC.

The genes are TRBV10-3 and TRBJ2-1; 8 bases are a match to TRBD1. The germline V gene has CDR1 ENHRY and CDR2 SYGVKD. This CDR3 spans 15 amino acids. The junction had 6 bases not matched to a gene; V was cut back by 3 bases and J by 5 bases. The CDR3: CAISDQGAHHNEQFF. The CDR3 DNA reads TGTGCCATCAGTGACCAGGGGGCCCACCACAATGAGCAGTTCTTC.

The chain is built from TRBV7-2 and TRBJ2-1, with TRBD1 matching 7 bases. The germline V gene has CDR1 SGHTA and CDR2 FQGNSA. The V segment lost 5 bases and the J segment 0 bases; nucleotides outside the gene matches: 4. CDR3 length equals 15 residues. The CDR3 loop is CASSDRVSSYNEQFF. In DNA form, the CDR3 reads TGTGCCAGCAGCGACAGGGTTAGCTCCTACAATGAGCAGTTCTTC.

The chain joins TRBV7-8 to TRBJ1-1; TRBD1 matches 7 bases. The CDR3 contains 13 residues. V was pared by 6 bases and J by 6 bases, with 7 bases of the junction left unmatched. Germline V CDR1 and CDR2: SGHVS, FQNEAQ. The CDR3 protein is CASSRNTGAEAFF. In DNA, the CDR3 is TGTGCCAGCAGTCGAAATACAGGGGCTGAAGCTTTCTTT.

V gene TRBV5-4 combines with J gene TRBJ2-1; D gene unclear. The CDR3 sequence is 16 residues long. Trimming shortened V by 0 bases and J by 5 bases, and 15 bases separated the two germline ends. Germline assignment: CDR1 SGHNT and CDR2 YYREEE (reference sequence). The CDR3 nucleotides read TGTGCCAGCAGCTTGGACCTCGTGCGGCAGGACAATGAGCAGTTCTTC. Protein product: CASSLDLVRQDNEQFF.

This clone was seen a handful of times. V gene TRBV7-9 combines with J gene TRBJ2-1; D is uncertain. Germline CDR1 and CDR2: SEHNR and FQNEAQ (reference sequence). Trimming stripped 3 bases from V and 9 bases from J, with 6 bases between. This CDR3 contains 11 residues. The CDR3 spells CASSFSGEQFF. CDR3 bases: TGTGCCAGCAGCTTCTCGGGTGAGCAGTTCTTC.

The chain employs TRBV14 and TRBJ1-2; D gene ambiguous. The CDR3 runs to 15 residues. The germline V and J ends were trimmed by 1 base and 3 bases, with 12 bases remaining between them. Germline V gene data show CDR1 as SGHDN and CDR2 as FVKESK. The chain's CDR3 is CASSQGIGLDYGYTF. The CDR3 nucleotides read TGTGCCAGCAGCCAAGGGATCGGACTTGACTATGGCTACACCTTC. Full variable domain (remainder filled in from reference TRBV14 and TRBJ1-2): EAGVTQFPSHSVIEKGQTVTLRCDPISGHDNLYWYRRVMGKEIKFLLHFVKESKQDESGMPNNRFLAERTGGTYSTLKVQPAELEDSGVYFCASSQGIGLDYGYTFGSGTRLTVV.

The chain links TRBV28 to TRBJ2-2, with 7 bases that match TRBD1. Per the germline V gene, CDR1 is MDHEN and CDR2 is SYDVKM. This CDR3 is 15 amino acids long. V lost 2 bases to trimming and J lost 6 bases; unmatched junction nucleotides: 6. CDR3 region: CASSLRGGISGELFF. The CDR3, as DNA: TGTGCCAGCAGTTTAAGAGGGGGCATCTCCGGGGAGCTGTTTTTT.

This clone was recorded once. The rearrangement joins TRBV28 to TRBJ2-7; 7 positions agree with TRBD1. Germline V gives CDR1 MDHEN, CDR2 SYDVKM. CDR3 size: 15 residues. V dropped 4 bases and J dropped 1; count of bases not matched to a gene: 7. The CDR3 DNA reads as TGTGCCAGCAGTTCCCCCGGGACAGCGTCCTACGAGCAGTACTTC. Its protein is CASSSPGTASYEQYF.

The V and J genes are TRBV28 and TRBJ1-5; 9 bases align to TRBD1. CDR1 and CDR2 from the germline V gene are MDHEN and SYDVKM. The CDR3 has 14 amino acids. V lost 6 bases and J lost 5; bases outside the gene matches: 5. CDR3: CASRTGTGYQPQHF. DNA of the CDR3: TGTGCCAGCAGAACCGGGACAGGGTATCAGCCCCAGCATTTT.

CDR3 region: CASSLTDRGQRGGYTF. The CDR3 DNA reads TGTGCCAGCAGTTTGACCGACAGGGGGCAAAGGGGAGGCTACACCTTC. The V call is TRBV28, the J call TRBJ1-2, with 10 bases identical to TRBD1. Per the germline V gene, CDR1 is MDHEN and CDR2 is SYDVKM. Germline trimming cut 3 bases from V and 8 bases from J; bases unmatched to any gene: 12. The CDR3 has 16 residues.

This chain joins TRBV2 and TRBJ1-2; D possibly corresponds to TRBD1 (5 bases). The CDR3 has 15 amino acids. Germline CDR1 SNHLY, CDR2 FYNNEI. V shed 7 bases and J shed 5 bases, with 20 bases lying between them. In DNA, the CDR3 is TGTGCCAGCACCTACCTTTCCGGGAGGGGATATGGCTACACCTTC. Protein: CASTYLSGRGYGYTF.

The chain has TRBV28 and TRBJ2-5; 12 positions match TRBD2. This CDR3 comprises 17 residues. With V trimmed by 7 bases and J by 5 bases, 14 bases remained unmatched. Looked up from germline, CDR1 is MDHEN and CDR2 is SYDVKM. The chain's CDR3 is CASNAPRASGRVETQYF. In DNA form, the CDR3 reads TGTGCCAGCAACGCCCCCAGGGCTAGCGGGAGGGTGGAGACCCAGTACTTC.

The CDR3 is CASSPRTTSSYEQYF. In DNA form, the CDR3 reads TGTGCCAGCTCACCAAGGACCACTAGCTCCTACGAGCAGTACTTC. This chain connects TRBV18 to TRBJ2-7; maybe TRBD2 (5 bases). The germline V and J ends were trimmed by 2 bases and 0 bases, with 11 bases remaining between them. Per germline, CDR1 KGHSH and CDR2 LQKENI. CDR3 length: 15 residues.

The count of this clone is one. This sequence joins TRBV25-1 and TRBJ2-5; TRBD1 matches at 8 bases. CDR1 MGHDK and CDR2 SYGVNS come from the germline V gene. J gave up 5 bases and V 4 bases, and 9 bases lay outside the gene matches. The CDR3 totals 15 residues. This chain's CDR3 is CASSALTGAGETQYF. The DNA for the CDR3 is TGTGCCAGCAGTGCCCTGACAGGGGCCGGGGAGACCCAGTACTTC.

The genes are TRBV19 and TRBJ1-5, with D uncertain. The CDR3 contains 16 residues. The germline V gene has CDR1 LNHDA and CDR2 SQIVND (reference sequence). Trimming removed 5 bases from V and 12 bases from J, with 26 bases in between. CDR3 sequence reads: CASSPKGSALGGRQHF. CDR3 bases: TGTGCCAGTAGTCCCAAGGGCTCGGCATTAGGAGGGCGCCAGCATTTT.